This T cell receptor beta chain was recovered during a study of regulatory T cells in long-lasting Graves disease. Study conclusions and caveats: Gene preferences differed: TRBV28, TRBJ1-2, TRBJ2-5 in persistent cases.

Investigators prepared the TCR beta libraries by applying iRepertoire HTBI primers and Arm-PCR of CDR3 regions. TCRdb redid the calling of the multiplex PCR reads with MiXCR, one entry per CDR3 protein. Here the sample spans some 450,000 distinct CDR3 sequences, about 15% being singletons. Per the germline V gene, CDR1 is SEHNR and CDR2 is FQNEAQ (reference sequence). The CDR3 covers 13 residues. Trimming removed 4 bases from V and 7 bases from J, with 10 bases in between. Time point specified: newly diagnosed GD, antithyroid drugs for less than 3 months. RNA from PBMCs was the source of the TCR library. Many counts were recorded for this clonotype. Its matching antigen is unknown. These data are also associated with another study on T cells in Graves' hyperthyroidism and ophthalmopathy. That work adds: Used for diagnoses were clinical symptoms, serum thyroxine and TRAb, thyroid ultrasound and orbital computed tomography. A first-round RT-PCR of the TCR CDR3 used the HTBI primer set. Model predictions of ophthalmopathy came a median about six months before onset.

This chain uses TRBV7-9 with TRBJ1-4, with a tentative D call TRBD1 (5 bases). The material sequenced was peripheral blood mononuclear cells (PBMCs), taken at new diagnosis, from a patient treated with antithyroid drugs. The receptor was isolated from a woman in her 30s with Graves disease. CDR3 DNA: TGTGCCAGCAGCTCGGACATGTTTGAAAAACTGTTTTTT. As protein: CASSSDMFEKLFF.